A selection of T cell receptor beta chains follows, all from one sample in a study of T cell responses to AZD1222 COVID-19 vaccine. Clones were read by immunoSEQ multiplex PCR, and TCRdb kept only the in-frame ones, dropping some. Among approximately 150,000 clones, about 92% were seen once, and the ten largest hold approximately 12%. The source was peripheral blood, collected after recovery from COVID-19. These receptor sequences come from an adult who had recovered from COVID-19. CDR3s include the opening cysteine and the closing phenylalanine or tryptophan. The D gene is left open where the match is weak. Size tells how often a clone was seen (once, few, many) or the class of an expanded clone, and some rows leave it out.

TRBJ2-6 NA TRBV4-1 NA CASSQGLKGPSGANVLTF TGCGCCAGCAGCCAAGGCCTTAAAGGGCCCTCTGGGGCCAACGTCCTGACTTTC
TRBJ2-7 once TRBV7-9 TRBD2 CASSLTLAGGPHYEQYF TGTGCCAGCAGCTTAACCCTAGCGGGAGGGCCCCACTACGAGCAGTACTTC
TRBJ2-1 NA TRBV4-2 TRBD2 CASSAIMTSGSDEQFF TGTGCCAGCAGCGCCATTATGACTAGCGGGAGCGATGAGCAGTTCTTC
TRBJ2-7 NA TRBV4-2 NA CASSQEVGGYEQYF TGTGCCAGCAGCCAAGAAGTAGGAGGCTACGAGCAGTACTTC
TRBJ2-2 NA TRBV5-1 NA CASSLAANTGELFF TGCGCCAGCAGCTTGGCGGCTAACACCGGGGAGCTGTTTTTT
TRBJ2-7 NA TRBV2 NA CASSVERTSYEQYF TGTGCCAGCAGTGTAGAAAGGACCTCCTACGAGCAGTACTTC
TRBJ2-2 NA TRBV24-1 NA CATSGGQSVAGELFF TGTGCCACCAGTGGCGGTCAGTCAGTGGCCGGGGAGCTGTTTTTT
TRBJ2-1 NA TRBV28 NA CASSDTFGRYNEQFF TGTGCCAGCAGTGATACATTCGGCCGGTACAATGAGCAGTTCTTC
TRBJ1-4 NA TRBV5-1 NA CASSGGPSTNEKLFF TGCGCCAGCAGCGGGGGACCTTCGACTAATGAAAAACTGTTTTTT
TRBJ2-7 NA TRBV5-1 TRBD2 CASSLGQGGSYEQYF TGCGCCAGCAGCTTGGGGCAGGGAGGGTCCTACGAGCAGTACTTC
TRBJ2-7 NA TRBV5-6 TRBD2 CASSFVAGAYYEQYF TGTGCCAGCAGCTTTGTAGCGGGAGCGTATTACGAGCAGTACTTC
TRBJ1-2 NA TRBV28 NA CASSLRARNYGYTF TGTGCCAGCAGTCTAAGGGCCAGAAACTATGGCTACACCTTC
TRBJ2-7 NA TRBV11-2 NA CASSLWGEQYF TGTGCCAGCAGCTTATGGGGCGAGCAGTACTTC
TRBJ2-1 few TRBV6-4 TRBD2 CASSDSPGLAGNEQFF TGTGCCAGCAGTGACAGTCCGGGACTAGCGGGAAATGAGCAGTTCTTC
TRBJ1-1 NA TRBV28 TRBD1 CASSSPAGTGGFTEAFF TGTGCCAGCAGTTCTCCCGCTGGGACAGGGGGGTTCACTGAAGCTTTCTTT
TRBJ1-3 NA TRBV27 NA CASSLRNGNTIYF TGTGCCAGCAGCTTAAGAAATGGAAACACCATATATTTT
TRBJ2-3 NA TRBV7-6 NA CASSSRRTSTDTQYF TGTGCCAGCAGCTCTAGGAGAACTAGCACAGATACGCAGTATTTT
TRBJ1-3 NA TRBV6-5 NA CASSYALGGNTIYF TGTGCCAGCAGTTACGCGCTAGGCGGAAACACCATATATTTT
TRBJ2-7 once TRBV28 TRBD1 CASGTEEQYF TGTGCCAGCGGGACAGAAGAGCAGTACTTC
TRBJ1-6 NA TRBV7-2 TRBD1 CASSSQGARSPLHF TGTGCCAGCAGCTCCCAGGGGGCGAGATCACCCCTCCACTTT
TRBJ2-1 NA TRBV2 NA CASSEASVAASSYNEQFF TGTGCCAGCAGTGAAGCGAGCGTAGCTGCAAGCTCCTACAATGAGCAGTTCTTC
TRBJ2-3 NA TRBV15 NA CATSRDLAGSRPTQYF TGTGCCACCAGCAGAGATCTCGCGGGATCAAGGCCCACGCAGTATTTT
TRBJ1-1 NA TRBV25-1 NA CASMWNTEAFF TGTGCCAGCATGTGGAACACTGAAGCTTTCTTT
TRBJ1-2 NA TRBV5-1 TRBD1 CASSYTGEDYGYTF TGCGCCAGCAGCTACACAGGGGAGGACTATGGCTACACCTTC
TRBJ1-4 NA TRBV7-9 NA CASSLEGALHNEKLFF TGTGCCAGCAGCTTAGAGGGAGCACTGCATAATGAAAAACTGTTTTTT
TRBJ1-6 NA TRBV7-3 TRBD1 CASSPQGQGRSPLHF TGTGCCAGCAGCCCGCAGGGACAGGGTCGGTCACCCCTCCACTTT
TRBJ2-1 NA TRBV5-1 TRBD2 CASTPTAGGLNEQFF TGCGCCAGCACCCCTACAGCGGGAGGGCTCAATGAGCAGTTCTTC
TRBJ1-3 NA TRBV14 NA CASSQGGIRDSGNTIYF TGTGCCAGCAGCCAAGGAGGAATAAGGGACTCTGGAAACACCATATATTTT
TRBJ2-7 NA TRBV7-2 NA CASSLEHSYEQYF TGTGCCAGCAGCTTGGAACACTCCTACGAGCAGTACTTC
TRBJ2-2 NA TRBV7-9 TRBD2 CAGDRLAGGGELFF TGTGCCGGCGATCGACTAGCGGGAGGCGGGGAGCTGTTTTTT
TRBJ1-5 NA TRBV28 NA CASSNGGAGQPQHF TGTGCCAGCAGTAATGGGGGGGCGGGTCAGCCCCAGCATTTT
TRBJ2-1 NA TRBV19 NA CASKRSSYNEQFF TGTGCCAGTAAACGGAGTTCCTACAATGAGCAGTTCTTC
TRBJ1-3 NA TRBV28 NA CASSSPQVGPSGNTIYF TGTGCCAGCAGTAGCCCACAGGTCGGACCCTCTGGAAACACCATATATTTT
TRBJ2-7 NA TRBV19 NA CASSNRVDEQYF TGTGCCAGTAGTAACAGGGTTGACGAGCAGTACTTC
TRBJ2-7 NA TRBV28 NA CASSLGVAGTYEQYF TGTGCCAGCAGTTTGGGAGTGGCGGGGACCTACGAGCAGTACTTC
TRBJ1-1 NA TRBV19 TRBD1 CASSAYRGEAFF TGTGCCAGTAGTGCATACAGGGGGGAAGCTTTCTTT
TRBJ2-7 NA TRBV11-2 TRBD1 CASSQDRGDEQYF TGTGCCAGCAGCCAGGACAGGGGAGACGAGCAGTACTTC
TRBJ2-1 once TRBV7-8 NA CASSLVGFSDYNEQFF TGTGCCAGCAGCTTAGTTGGCTTTTCGGACTACAATGAGCAGTTCTTC
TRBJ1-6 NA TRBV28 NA CASSWTGNNSPLHF TGTGCCAGCAGTTGGACGGGAAATAATTCACCCCTCCACTTT
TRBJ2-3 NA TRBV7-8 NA CASSLFTGVGTDTQYF TGTGCCAGCAGCTTATTTACGGGAGTGGGAACAGATACGCAGTATTTT
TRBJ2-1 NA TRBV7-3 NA CASSPSRDVEQFF TGTGCCAGCAGCCCCTCTCGGGACGTGGAGCAGTTCTTC
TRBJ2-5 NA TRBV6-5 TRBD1 CASTAAHTGEKTQYF TGTGCCAGCACCGCAGCCCACACAGGGGAAAAGACCCAGTACTTC
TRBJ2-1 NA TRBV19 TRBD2 CASTVTSGPSYNEQFF TGTGCCAGTACAGTGACTAGCGGCCCTTCCTACAATGAGCAGTTCTTC
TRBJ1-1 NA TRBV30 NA CAWSEGVGNTEAFF TGTGCCTGGAGCGAGGGAGTGGGGAACACTGAAGCTTTCTTT
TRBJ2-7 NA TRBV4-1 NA CASSQVPVYEQYF TGCGCCAGCAGCCAAGTTCCAGTCTACGAGCAGTACTTC
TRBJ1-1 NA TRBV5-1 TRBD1 CASRPGTGEETEAFF TGCGCCAGCAGACCCGGGACAGGGGAGGAGACTGAAGCTTTCTTT
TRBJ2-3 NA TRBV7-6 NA CASSAVGGRTDTQYF TGTGCCAGCAGCGCTGTTGGGGGACGCACAGATACGCAGTATTTT
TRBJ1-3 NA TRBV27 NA CASSLWGNFAGFSGNTIYF TGTGCCAGCAGTTTATGGGGGAATTTTGCAGGCTTCTCTGGAAACACCATATATTTT
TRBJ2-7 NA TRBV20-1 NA CSLTDGYEQYF TGCAGCCTGACTGATGGCTACGAGCAGTACTTC
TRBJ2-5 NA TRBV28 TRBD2 CASSSAFGLAEETQYF TGTGCCAGCAGTTCCGCATTCGGACTAGCGGAAGAGACCCAGTACTTC